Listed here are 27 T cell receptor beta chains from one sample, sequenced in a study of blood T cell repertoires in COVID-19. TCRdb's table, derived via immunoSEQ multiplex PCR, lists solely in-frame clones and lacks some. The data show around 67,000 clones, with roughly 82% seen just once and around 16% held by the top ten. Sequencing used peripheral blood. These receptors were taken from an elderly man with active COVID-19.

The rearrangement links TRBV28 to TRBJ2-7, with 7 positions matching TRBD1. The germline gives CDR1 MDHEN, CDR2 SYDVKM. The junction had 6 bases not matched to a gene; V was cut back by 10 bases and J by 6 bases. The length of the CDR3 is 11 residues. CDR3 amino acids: CATTTGFEQYF. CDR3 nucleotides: TGTGCCACCACGACAGGGTTCGAGCAGTACTTC.

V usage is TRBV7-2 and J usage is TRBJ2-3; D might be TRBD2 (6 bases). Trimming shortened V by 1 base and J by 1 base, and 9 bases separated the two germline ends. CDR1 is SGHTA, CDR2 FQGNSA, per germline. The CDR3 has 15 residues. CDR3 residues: CASSLVASGTDTQYF. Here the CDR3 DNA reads TGTGCCAGCAGCTTAGTTGCTAGCGGCACAGATACGCAGTATTTT. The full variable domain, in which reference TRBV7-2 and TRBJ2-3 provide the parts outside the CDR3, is GAGVSQSPSNKVTEKGKDVELRCDPISGHTALYWYRQSLGQGLEFLIYFQGNSAPDKSGLPSDRFSAERTGGSVSTLTIQRTQQEDSAVYLCASSLVASGTDTQYFGPGTRLTVL.

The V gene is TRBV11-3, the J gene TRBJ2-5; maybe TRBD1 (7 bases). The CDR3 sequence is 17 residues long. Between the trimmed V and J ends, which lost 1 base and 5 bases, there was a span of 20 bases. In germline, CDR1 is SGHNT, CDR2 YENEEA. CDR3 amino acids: CASSLGADSTGRETQYF. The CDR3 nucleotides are TGTGCCAGCAGCTTAGGGGCCGACTCGACAGGGAGGGAGACCCAGTACTTC.

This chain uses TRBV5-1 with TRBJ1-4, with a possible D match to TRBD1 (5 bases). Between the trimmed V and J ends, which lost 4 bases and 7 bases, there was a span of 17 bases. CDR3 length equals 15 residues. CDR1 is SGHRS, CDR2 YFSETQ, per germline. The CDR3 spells CASSPGRGSSEKLFF. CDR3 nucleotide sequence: TGCGCCAGCAGCCCCGGGCGGGGGAGTAGTGAAAAACTGTTTTTT.

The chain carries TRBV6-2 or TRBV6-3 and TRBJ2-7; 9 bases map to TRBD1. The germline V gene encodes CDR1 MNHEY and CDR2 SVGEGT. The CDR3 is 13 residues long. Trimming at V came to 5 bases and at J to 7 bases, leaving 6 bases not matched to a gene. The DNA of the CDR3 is TGTGCCAGCAGTCGGGACAGGGCGGAAGAGCAGTACTTC. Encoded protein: CASSRDRAEEQYF.

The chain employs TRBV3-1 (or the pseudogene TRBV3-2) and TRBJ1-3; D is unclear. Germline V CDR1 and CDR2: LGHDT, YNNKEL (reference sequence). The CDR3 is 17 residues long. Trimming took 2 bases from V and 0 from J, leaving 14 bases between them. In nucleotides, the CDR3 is TGTGCCAGCAGCCAACTCGCAGGTGTTAACTCTGGAAACACCATATATTTT. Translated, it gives CASSQLAGVNSGNTIYF.

The chain's CDR3 is CASKASGRPGAFNEQFF. In DNA, the CDR3 is TGTGCCAGTAAAGCTAGCGGGAGGCCCGGGGCTTTCAATGAGCAGTTCTTC. The chain uses TRBV19 and TRBJ2-1; 11 bases agree with TRBD2. The V and J ends lost 7 bases and 6 bases, in that order; junction bases with no gene match: 14. The germline gives CDR1 LNHDA, CDR2 SQIVND (reference sequence). The CDR3 length is 17 residues. The whole variable domain, filled in from reference TRBV19 and TRBJ2-1, reads DGGITQSPKYLFRKEGQNVTLSCEQNLNHDAMYWYRQDPGQGLRLIYYSQIVNDFQKGDIAEGYSVSREKKESFPLTVTSAQKNPTAFYLCASKASGRPGAFNEQFFGPGTRLTVL.

Here the CDR3 DNA reads TGTGCCAGCAGCTTGACAAATCCCTTCATTCATTCACCCCTCCACTTT. Encoded protein: CASSLTNPFIHSPLHF. V is TRBV5-6 and J is TRBJ1-6; unclear D gene. This CDR3 is built from 16 residues. Germline loops: CDR1 SGHDT, CDR2 YYEEEE. The V end lost 1 base, the J end lost 8 bases, and 16 bases lay between the germline ends.

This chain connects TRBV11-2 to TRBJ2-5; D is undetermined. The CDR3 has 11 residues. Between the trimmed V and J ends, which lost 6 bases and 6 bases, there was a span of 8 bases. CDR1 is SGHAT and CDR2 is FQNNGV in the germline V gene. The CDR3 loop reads CASRLDKTQYF. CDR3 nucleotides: TGTGCCAGCAGACTCGATAAGACCCAGTACTTC.

CDR3 amino acids: CASSLRGQETQYF. CDR3 DNA: TGTGCCAGTAGTCTCAGGGGACAAGAGACCCAGTACTTC. The chain combines TRBV19 with TRBJ2-5, with a possible D match to TRBD1 (6 bases). Germline-derived CDR1 and CDR2 are LNHDA and SQIVND (reference sequence). The CDR3 is made up of 13 amino acids. V lost 5 bases, J lost 2 bases, and 9 bases lay in between.

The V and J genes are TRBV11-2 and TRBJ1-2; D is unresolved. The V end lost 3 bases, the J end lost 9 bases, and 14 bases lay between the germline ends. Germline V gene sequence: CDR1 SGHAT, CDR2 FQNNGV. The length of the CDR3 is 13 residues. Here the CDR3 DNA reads TGTGCCAGCAGCTTTGGAGGCCAGATCAGCTACACCTTC. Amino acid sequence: CASSFGGQISYTF.

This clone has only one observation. CDR3 bases: TGTGCCAGCAGTTCCCAGGGGACAGGGCTAGCACTCACCGGGGAGCTGTTTTTT. Its translation: CASSSQGTGLALTGELFF. The rearrangement joins TRBV28 to TRBJ2-2; 9 bases agree with TRBD1. Germline V gene lookup returns CDR1 MDHEN and CDR2 SYDVKM. The CDR3 extends over 18 amino acids. The J segment lost 4 bases and the V segment lost 4 bases, leaving 13 bases of the junction unmatched.

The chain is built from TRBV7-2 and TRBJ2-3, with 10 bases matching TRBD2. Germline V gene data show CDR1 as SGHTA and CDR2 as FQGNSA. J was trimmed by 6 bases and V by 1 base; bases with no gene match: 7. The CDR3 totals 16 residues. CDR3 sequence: CASSLEERGGPDTQYF. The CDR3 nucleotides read TGTGCCAGCAGCTTAGAGGAGCGGGGGGGCCCCGATACGCAGTATTTT.

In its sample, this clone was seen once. The CDR3 DNA sequence: TGTGCCAGCAGTGAAGCCAGAGCGGAGAGGACGGCCGAGCAGTACTTC. This codes for CASSEARAERTAEQYF. The chain recombines TRBV6-1 with TRBJ2-7, with a possible D match to TRBD2 (5 bases). V was cut by 0 bases and J by 6 bases, with 18 bases left in between. CDR3 size: 16 residues. The V gene's germline CDR1 is MNHNS and CDR2 SASEGT.

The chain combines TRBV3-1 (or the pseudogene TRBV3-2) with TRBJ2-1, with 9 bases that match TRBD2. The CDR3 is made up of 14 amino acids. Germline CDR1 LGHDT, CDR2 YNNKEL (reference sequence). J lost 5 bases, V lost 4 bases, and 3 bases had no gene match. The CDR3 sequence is CASSLLAGNNEQFF. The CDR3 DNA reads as TGTGCCAGCAGCCTCCTAGCGGGGAACAATGAGCAGTTCTTC.

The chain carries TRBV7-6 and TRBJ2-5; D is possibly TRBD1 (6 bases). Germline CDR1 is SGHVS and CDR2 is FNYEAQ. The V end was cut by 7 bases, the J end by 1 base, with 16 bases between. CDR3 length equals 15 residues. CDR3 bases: TGTGCCAGCACCGCTTGGACAGACCCCCAAGAGACCCAGTACTTC. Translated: CASTAWTDPQETQYF.

Here the CDR3 reads CASSLAGIADTQYF. The DNA of the CDR3 is TGTGCCAGCAGCTTAGCAGGGATCGCAGATACGCAGTATTTT. This chain links TRBV11-2 with TRBJ2-3; D is possibly TRBD1 (5 bases). The germline gives CDR1 SGHAT, CDR2 FQNNGV. The CDR3 has 14 residues. V lost 1 base and J lost 4, with 9 bases in between.

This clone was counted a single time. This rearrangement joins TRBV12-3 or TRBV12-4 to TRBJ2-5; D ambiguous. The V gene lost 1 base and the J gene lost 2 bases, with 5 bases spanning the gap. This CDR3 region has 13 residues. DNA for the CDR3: TGTGCCAGCAGTTTAGTATCTCAAGAGACCCAGTACTTC. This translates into CASSLVSQETQYF.

Here the CDR3 reads CASSRQGAVAEAFF. CDR3 DNA: TGTGCCAGTAGTCGGCAGGGGGCTGTTGCTGAAGCTTTCTTT. The chain is built from TRBV19 and TRBJ1-1; 8 bases fit TRBD1. Trimming took 5 bases from V and 6 from J; bases not matched to a gene: 8. The CDR3 has 14 amino acids. Germline lookup yields CDR1 LNHDA and CDR2 SQIVND (reference sequence).

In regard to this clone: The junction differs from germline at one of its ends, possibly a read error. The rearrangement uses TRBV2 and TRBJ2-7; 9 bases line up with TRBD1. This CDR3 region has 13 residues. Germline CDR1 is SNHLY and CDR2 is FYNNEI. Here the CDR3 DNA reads TGTGCCAGCAGGGGACAGGGTCCCAACCCTATCTTGTTC. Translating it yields CASRGQGPNPILF. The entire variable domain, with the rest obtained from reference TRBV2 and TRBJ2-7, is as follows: EPEVTQTPSHQVTQMGQEVILRCVPISNHLYFYWYRQILGQKVEFLVSFYNNEISEKSEIFDDQFSVERPDGSNFTLKIRSTKLEDSAMYFCASRGQGPNPILFGPGTRLTVT.

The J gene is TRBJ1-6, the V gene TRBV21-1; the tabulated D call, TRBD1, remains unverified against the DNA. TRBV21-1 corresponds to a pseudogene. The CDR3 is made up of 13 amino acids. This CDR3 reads CASSKDKNSPLHF. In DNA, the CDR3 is TGTGCCAGCAGCAAAGACAAAAATTCACCCCTCCACTTT.

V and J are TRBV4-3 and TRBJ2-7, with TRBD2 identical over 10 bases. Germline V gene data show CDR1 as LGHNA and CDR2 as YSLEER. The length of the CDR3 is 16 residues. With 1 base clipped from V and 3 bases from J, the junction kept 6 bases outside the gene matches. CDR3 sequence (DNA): TGCGCCAGCAGCCAAGGTCTAGCGGGGGCTAACTACGAGCAGTACTTC. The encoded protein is CASSQGLAGANYEQYF.

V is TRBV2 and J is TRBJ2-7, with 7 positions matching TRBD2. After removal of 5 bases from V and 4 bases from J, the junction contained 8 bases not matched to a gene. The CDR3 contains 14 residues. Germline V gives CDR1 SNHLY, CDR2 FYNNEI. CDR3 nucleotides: TGTGCCAGCAGTTGGAGCGGGACCGAGTACGAGCAGTACTTC. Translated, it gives CASSWSGTEYEQYF.

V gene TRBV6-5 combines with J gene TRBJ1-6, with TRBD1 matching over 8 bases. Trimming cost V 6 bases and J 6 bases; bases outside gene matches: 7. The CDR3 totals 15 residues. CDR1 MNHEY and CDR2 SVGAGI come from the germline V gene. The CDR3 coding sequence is TGTGCCAGCAGAAGACAGGGGAGGTCTAATTCACCCCTCCACTTT. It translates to CASRRQGRSNSPLHF.

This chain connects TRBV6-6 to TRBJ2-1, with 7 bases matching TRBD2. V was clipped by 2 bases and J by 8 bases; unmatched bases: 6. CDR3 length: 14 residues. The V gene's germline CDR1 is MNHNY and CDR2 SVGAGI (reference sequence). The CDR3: CASSYQRLAHEQFF. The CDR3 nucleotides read TGTGCCAGCAGTTACCAAAGACTAGCCCATGAGCAGTTCTTC.

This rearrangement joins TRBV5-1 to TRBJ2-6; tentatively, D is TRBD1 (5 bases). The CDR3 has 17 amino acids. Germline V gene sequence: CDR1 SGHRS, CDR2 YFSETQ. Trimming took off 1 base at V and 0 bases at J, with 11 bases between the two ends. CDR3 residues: CASSLLDMGSGANVLTF. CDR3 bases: TGCGCCAGCAGCTTGTTGGACATGGGCTCTGGGGCCAACGTCCTGACTTTC.

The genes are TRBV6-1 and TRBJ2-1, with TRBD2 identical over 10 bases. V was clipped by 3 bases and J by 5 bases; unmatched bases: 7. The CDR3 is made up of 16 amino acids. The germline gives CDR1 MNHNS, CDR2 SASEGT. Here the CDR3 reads CASSDRPSGSDNEQFF. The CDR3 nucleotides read TGTGCCAGCAGTGACCGGCCTAGCGGGAGCGACAATGAGCAGTTCTTC.